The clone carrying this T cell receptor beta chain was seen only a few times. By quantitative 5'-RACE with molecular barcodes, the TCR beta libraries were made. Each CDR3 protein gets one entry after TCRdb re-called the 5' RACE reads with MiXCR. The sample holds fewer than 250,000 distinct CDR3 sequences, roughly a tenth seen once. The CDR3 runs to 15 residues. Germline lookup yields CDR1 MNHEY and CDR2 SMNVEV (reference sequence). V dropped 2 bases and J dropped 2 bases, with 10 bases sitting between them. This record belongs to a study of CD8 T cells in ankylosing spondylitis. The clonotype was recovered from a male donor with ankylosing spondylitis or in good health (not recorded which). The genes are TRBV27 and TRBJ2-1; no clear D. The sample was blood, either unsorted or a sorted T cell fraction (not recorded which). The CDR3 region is CASSLGPPTYNEQFF. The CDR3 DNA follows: TGTGCCAGCAGTTTAGGACCGCCGACCTACAATGAGCAGTTCTTC.